This is a list of T cell receptor beta chains from one sample in a study of metastatic and nonmetastatic thyroid tumors. From the PCR reads, TCRdb re-called clones with MiXCR. The sample has roughly 16,000 clones; about 21% are singletons. The sequenced material came from blood. All receptors derive from a female donor with papillary thyroid cancer or a benign thyroid nodule (not recorded which). Some clones in this sample may be carry-over from other donors' samples. The CDR3 runs from the conserved cysteine through the conserved F or W. Fields, in order: J gene, clone size, D gene, CDR3 length, V gene, CDR3 protein, CDR3 DNA. The D gene is left open where the match is weak. A clone size is listed for some rows: how often the clone was seen (once, few, many), or a class if it is expanded.

J gene: TRBJ2-4
clone size: many
D gene: TRBD2
CDR3 length: 20
V gene: TRBV20-1
CDR3 protein: CSARDLLTSGSVLAKNIQYF
CDR3 DNA: TGCAGTGCTAGAGACTTATTGACTAGCGGGAGCGTCCTAGCCAAAAACATTCAGTACTTC

J gene: TRBJ2-2
clone size: medium-sized
D gene: NA
CDR3 length: 15
V gene: TRBV2
CDR3 protein: CASSELAANTGELFF
CDR3 DNA: TGTGCCAGCAGTGAACTAGCTGCGAACACCGGGGAGCTGTTTTTT

J gene: TRBJ2-3
clone size: medium-sized
D gene: NA
CDR3 length: 13
V gene: TRBV20-1
CDR3 protein: CSAREDNTDTQYF
CDR3 DNA: TGCAGTGCTAGAGAGGACAACACAGATACGCAGTATTTT

J gene: TRBJ2-7
clone size: few
D gene: TRBD1
CDR3 length: 15
V gene: TRBV12-3/TRBV12-4
CDR3 protein: CASSFIDRAKDEQYF
CDR3 DNA: TGTGCCAGCAGTTTCATAGACAGGGCTAAGGACGAGCAGTACTTC

J gene: TRBJ2-3
clone size: few
D gene: NA
CDR3 length: 16
V gene: TRBV24-1
CDR3 protein: CATSDFPGSYTDTQYF
CDR3 DNA: TGTGCCACCAGTGATTTTCCCGGTAGTTACACAGATACGCAGTATTTT

J gene: TRBJ1-2
clone size: medium-sized
D gene: TRBD1
CDR3 length: 12
V gene: TRBV28
CDR3 protein: CASSNRGHGYTF
CDR3 DNA: TGTGCCAGCAGTAACAGGGGGCACGGCTACACCTTC

J gene: TRBJ2-7
clone size: NA
D gene: TRBD2
CDR3 length: 15
V gene: TRBV28
CDR3 protein: CASSLSSVQRGEQYF
CDR3 DNA: TGTGCCAGCAGCCTTTCTAGCGTACAGCGGGGCGAGCAGTACTTC

J gene: TRBJ2-2
clone size: NA
D gene: NA
CDR3 length: 14
V gene: TRBV3-1
CDR3 protein: CASSQAVFGGELFF
CDR3 DNA: TGTGCCAGCAGCCAAGCGGTCTTTGGGGGGGAGCTGTTTTTT

J gene: TRBJ2-5
clone size: many
D gene: TRBD1
CDR3 length: 16
V gene: TRBV24-1
CDR3 protein: CATSDLPGQGTETQYF
CDR3 DNA: TGTGCCACCAGTGACTTACCAGGACAGGGAACAGAGACCCAGTACTTC

J gene: TRBJ1-6
clone size: NA
D gene: NA
CDR3 length: 17
V gene: TRBV19
CDR3 protein: CASSRSRAGSNNSPLHF
CDR3 DNA: TGTGCCAGTAGTAGGTCCAGGGCGGGTTCGAATAATTCACCCCTCCACTTT

J gene: TRBJ2-5
clone size: many
D gene: TRBD2
CDR3 length: 17
V gene: TRBV9
CDR3 protein: CASSEGAASGYQETQYF
CDR3 DNA: TGTGCCAGCAGCGAAGGGGCAGCTAGCGGATACCAAGAGACCCAGTACTTC

J gene: TRBJ2-7
clone size: NA
D gene: TRBD2
CDR3 length: 15
V gene: TRBV20-1
CDR3 protein: CSARRPGLAGNEQYF
CDR3 DNA: TGCAGTGCTAGACGGCCGGGACTAGCGGGAAACGAGCAGTACTTC

J gene: TRBJ2-7
clone size: many
D gene: NA
CDR3 length: 15
V gene: TRBV4-2
CDR3 protein: CASSVRGEEPHEQYF
CDR3 DNA: TGTGCCAGCAGCGTCCGGGGAGAGGAACCGCACGAGCAGTACTTC

J gene: TRBJ2-1
clone size: few
D gene: NA
CDR3 length: 15
V gene: TRBV6-5
CDR3 protein: CANSPTVTGYNEQFF
CDR3 DNA: TGTGCCAACAGTCCCACAGTAACGGGGTACAATGAGCAGTTCTTC

J gene: TRBJ2-7
clone size: NA
D gene: NA
CDR3 length: 16
V gene: TRBV4-1
CDR3 protein: CASIHLLTRISYEQYF
CDR3 DNA: TGCGCCAGCATCCACCTCTTAACTAGGATCTCCTACGAGCAGTACTTC

J gene: TRBJ2-3
clone size: NA
D gene: NA
CDR3 length: 15
V gene: TRBV2
CDR3 protein: CASSGVTSSTDTQYF
CDR3 DNA: TGTGCCAGCAGTGGAGTGACATCTAGCACAGATACGCAGTATTTT

J gene: TRBJ1-1
clone size: many
D gene: TRBD1
CDR3 length: 14
V gene: TRBV29-1
CDR3 protein: CSGGQGAYYTEAFF
CDR3 DNA: TGCAGCGGCGGACAGGGGGCATATTACACTGAAGCTTTCTTT

J gene: TRBJ2-2
clone size: medium-sized
D gene: NA
CDR3 length: 11
V gene: TRBV7-8
CDR3 protein: CASSFTGELFF
CDR3 DNA: TGTGCCAGCAGCTTTACCGGGGAGCTGTTTTTT

J gene: TRBJ2-7
clone size: NA
D gene: NA
CDR3 length: 14
V gene: TRBV10-3
CDR3 protein: CAISESPRSYEQYF
CDR3 DNA: TGTGCCATCAGTGAGTCACCACGCTCCTACGAGCAGTACTTC

J gene: TRBJ2-5
clone size: NA
D gene: NA
CDR3 length: 15
V gene: TRBV5-5
CDR3 protein: CASSLTGTAQETQYF
CDR3 DNA: TGTGCCAGCAGCTTAACCGGGACGGCTCAAGAGACCCAGTACTTC

J gene: TRBJ1-6
clone size: medium-sized
D gene: NA
CDR3 length: 13
V gene: TRBV11-2
CDR3 protein: CASSLDWNSPLHF
CDR3 DNA: TGTGCCAGCAGCTTAGATTGGAATTCACCCCTCCACTTT

J gene: TRBJ2-1
clone size: many
D gene: TRBD2
CDR3 length: 18
V gene: TRBV19
CDR3 protein: CASSINDGAAGGYNEQFF
CDR3 DNA: TGTGCCAGTAGTATAAATGATGGTGCAGCGGGAGGGTACAATGAGCAGTTCTTC